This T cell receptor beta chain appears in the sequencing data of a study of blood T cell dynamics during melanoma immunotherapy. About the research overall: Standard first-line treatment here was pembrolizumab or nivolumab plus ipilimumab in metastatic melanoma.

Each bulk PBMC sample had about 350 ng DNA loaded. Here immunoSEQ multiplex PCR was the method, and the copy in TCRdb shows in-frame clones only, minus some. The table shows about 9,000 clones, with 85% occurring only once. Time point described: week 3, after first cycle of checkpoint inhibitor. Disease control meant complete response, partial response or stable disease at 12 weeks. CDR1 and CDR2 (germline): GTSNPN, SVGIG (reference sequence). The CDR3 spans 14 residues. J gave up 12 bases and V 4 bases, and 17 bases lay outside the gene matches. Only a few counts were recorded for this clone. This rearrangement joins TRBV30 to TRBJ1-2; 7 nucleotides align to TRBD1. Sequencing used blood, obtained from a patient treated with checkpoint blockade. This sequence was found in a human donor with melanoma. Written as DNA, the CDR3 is TGTGCCTGGAATTGGGGACAGATTATGGCTAGTAACACCTTC. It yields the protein CAWNWGQIMASNTF.